The source of this TCR beta chain is a study of cytomegalovirus exposure and HLA in healthy donors. PCR was performed using 60 Vbeta and 13 Jbeta primers. Only in-frame clones appear in the TCRdb table, and some are missing; sequencing was by immunoSEQ multiplex PCR. In the table there are about 65,000 clones, approximately 60% of which are singletons. The donors, nominally healthy at sampling, likely had unrecorded immune exposures. CDR1 and CDR2 from the germline V gene are LNHNV and YYDKDF (reference sequence). The CDR3 consists of 14 residues. V was pared by 0 bases and J by 7 bases, with 7 bases between. Study-level points and caveats: A missense DCLRE1C variant was associated with V- and J-gene trimming of TCR beta chains in a later analysis, and an independent cohort replicated the association.

Notes on this clone: Antigen: not known.

The source of this sequence is a man aged 25 to 40 in good health and CMV-seronegative. V is TRBV15 and J is TRBJ1-6, with D uncertain. The sample taken for sequencing was PBMCs. DNA of the CDR3: TGTGCCACCAGCAGAGATCCGGAGAATTCACCCCTCCACTTT. Protein product: CATSRDPENSPLHF.